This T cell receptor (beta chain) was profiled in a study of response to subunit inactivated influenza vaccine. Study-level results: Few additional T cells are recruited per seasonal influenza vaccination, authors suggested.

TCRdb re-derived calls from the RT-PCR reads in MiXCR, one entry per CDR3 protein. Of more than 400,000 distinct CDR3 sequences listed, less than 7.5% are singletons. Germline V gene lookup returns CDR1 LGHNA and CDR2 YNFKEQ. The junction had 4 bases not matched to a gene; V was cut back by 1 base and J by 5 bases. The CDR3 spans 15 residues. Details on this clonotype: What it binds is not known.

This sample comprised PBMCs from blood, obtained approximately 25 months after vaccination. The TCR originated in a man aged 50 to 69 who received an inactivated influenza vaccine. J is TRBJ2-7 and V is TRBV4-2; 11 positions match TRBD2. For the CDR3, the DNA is TGTGCCAGCAGCCAAGGACTAGCGGGGAATGACGAGCAGTACTTC. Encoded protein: CASSQGLAGNDEQYF.